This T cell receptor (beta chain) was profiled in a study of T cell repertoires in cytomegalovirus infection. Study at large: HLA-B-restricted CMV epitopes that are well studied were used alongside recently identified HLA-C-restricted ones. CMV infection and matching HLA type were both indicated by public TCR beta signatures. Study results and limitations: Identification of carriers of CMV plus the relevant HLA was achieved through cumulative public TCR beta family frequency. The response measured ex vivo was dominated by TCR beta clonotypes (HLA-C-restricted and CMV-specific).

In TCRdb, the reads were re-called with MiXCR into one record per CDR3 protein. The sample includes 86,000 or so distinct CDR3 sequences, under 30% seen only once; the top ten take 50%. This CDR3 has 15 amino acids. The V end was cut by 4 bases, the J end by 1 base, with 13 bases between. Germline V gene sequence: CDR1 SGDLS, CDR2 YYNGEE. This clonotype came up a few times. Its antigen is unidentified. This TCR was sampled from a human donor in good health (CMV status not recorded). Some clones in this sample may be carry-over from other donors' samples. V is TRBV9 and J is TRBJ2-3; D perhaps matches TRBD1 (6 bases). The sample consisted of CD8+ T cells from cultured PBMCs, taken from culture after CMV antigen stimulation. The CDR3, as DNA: TGTGCCAGCAGCCCCTCGACAGGTGGCACAGATACGCAGTATTTT. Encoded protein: CASSPSTGGTDTQYF.